Below are 19 T cell receptor beta chains sequenced from a single sample in a study of sequential checkpoint blockade in melanoma. Assay used: immunoSEQ multiplex PCR; TCRdb lists only in-frame clones, some missing. The sample lists 2,000 to 2,500 clones; 15% to 20% were seen once. Treatment noted: randomized to nivolumab then ipilimumab (arm A) or the reverse (arm B). Sequenced here: tumor tissue (inferred from file names), sampled from a patient given nivolumab and ipilimumab in sequence. Every receptor here comes from a human donor with melanoma.

J is TRBJ1-1 and V is TRBV28; a possible D gene is TRBD1 (6 bases). The CDR3 consists of 15 residues. The V end lost 6 bases, the J end lost 1 base, and 15 bases lay between the germline ends. From germline, CDR1 is MDHEN and CDR2 SYDVKM. The CDR3 spells CASRTPRDKNTEAFF. The CDR3, as DNA: TGTGCCAGCAGAACCCCCCGGGACAAGAACACTGAAGCTTTCTTT.

The chain carries TRBV6-8 and TRBJ1-1; D call uncertain. CDR1 is MNHGY, CDR2 SAAAGT, per germline. The CDR3 covers 12 residues. Trimming removed 6 bases from V and 0 bases from J, with 5 bases in between. CDR3 sequence reads: CASSRLNTEAFF. CDR3 nucleotides: TGTGCCAGCAGCCGGTTGAACACTGAAGCTTTCTTT.

The chain employs TRBV25-1 and TRBJ2-5; D assignment may be TRBD1 or TRBD2 (5 bases each). Between the trimmed V and J ends, which lost 6 bases and 9 bases, there was a span of 23 bases. Per the germline V gene, CDR1 is MGHDK and CDR2 is SYGVNS. The CDR3 covers 15 residues. CDR3 amino acids: CASRRQGILTEAQYF. In DNA form, the CDR3 reads TGTGCCAGCAGGCGCCAGGGCATATTAACGGAGGCCCAGTACTTC.

The chain has TRBV6-8 and TRBJ2-1; 9 nucleotides align to TRBD2. This CDR3 spans 15 amino acids. Looked up from germline, CDR1 is MNHGY and CDR2 is SAAAGT. With V trimmed by 5 bases and J by 9 bases, 11 bases remained unmatched. The CDR3 region has the DNA TGTGCCAGCAGTGATGGGCGGGGGGGCATGGGTGAGCAGTTCTTC. Protein: CASSDGRGGMGEQFF.

In this sample, this clone turned up a few times. V is TRBV12-5 and J is TRBJ1-1; D ambiguous. Germline V gene lookup returns CDR1 LGHNT and CDR2 FRNRAP. This CDR3 comprises 13 residues. The CDR3 loop reads CASKAEMNTEAFF. The CDR3 DNA is TGTGCCAGCAAGGCAGAAATGAACACTGAAGCTTTCTTT.

V and J are TRBV18 and TRBJ2-1; 8 nucleotides agree with TRBD1. Germline assignment: CDR1 KGHSH and CDR2 LQKENI. J lost 7 bases, V lost 5 bases, and 7 bases had no gene match. This CDR3 is built from 14 residues. The CDR3 loop reads CASSADRAKNEQFF. The CDR3 DNA reads TGTGCCAGCTCAGCGGACAGGGCTAAGAATGAGCAGTTCTTC.

This clone has more than one count but fewer than ten. The chain joins TRBV12-5 to TRBJ2-6; 8 positions match TRBD2. The germline V gene has CDR1 LGHNT and CDR2 FRNRAP. CDR3 length: 15 amino acids. The CDR3 DNA sequence: TGTGCCACCCGGGAGGGGGGCGCTGGGGCCAACGTCCTGACTTTC. As protein: CATREGGAGANVLTF.

This chain connects TRBV30 to TRBJ2-3; 9 nucleotides agree with TRBD1. CDR1 is GTSNPN and CDR2 is SVGIG in the germline V gene (reference sequence). CDR3 length equals 17 residues. Losses at the gene ends were 2 bases for V and 2 bases for J; bases not matched to a gene: 11. In DNA form, the CDR3 reads TGTGCCTGGAGTAACCAATGGGGGGACAGGGACACAGATACGCAGTATTTT. Protein sequence: CAWSNQWGDRDTDTQYF.

This clone is medium-sized. The chain uses TRBV11-3 and TRBJ1-4, with D tentatively TRBD1 (5 bases). CDR1 is SGHNT and CDR2 is YENEEA in the germline V gene. Deletions cut 5 bases from V and 2 bases from J, with 15 bases between. The CDR3 has 16 amino acids. CDR3 region: CASSQGNGATNEKLFF. The CDR3 DNA reads TGTGCCAGCAGCCAAGGGAACGGGGCGACTAATGAAAAACTGTTTTTT.

This clone is classed as medium-sized. The rearrangement joins TRBV11-3 to TRBJ2-6; D is uncertain. This CDR3 comprises 15 residues. The germline V gene encodes CDR1 SGHNT and CDR2 YENEEA. V was clipped by 3 bases and J by 0 bases, with 6 bases between them. In nucleotides, the CDR3 is TGTGCCAGCAGCTTGGACCTCTCTGGGGCCAACGTCCTGACTTTC. Translated, it gives CASSLDLSGANVLTF.

The chain recombines TRBV10-1 with TRBJ2-7; TRBD2 matches at 8 bases. The V and J ends lost 2 bases and 5 bases, in that order; junction bases with no gene match: 8. The V gene's germline CDR1 is WNHNN and CDR2 SYGVQD (reference sequence). The CDR3 covers 15 residues. Here the CDR3 reads CASSEGLAGPHEQYF. The CDR3 coding sequence is TGCGCCAGCAGTGAGGGGTTAGCGGGGCCCCACGAGCAGTACTTC.

The chain couples TRBV6-8 to TRBJ1-1, with D possibly matching TRBD1 (5 bases). Trimming stripped 10 bases from V and 3 bases from J, with 24 bases between. CDR1 and CDR2 (germline): MNHGY, SAAAGT. The CDR3 length is 16 residues. In nucleotides, the CDR3 is TGTGCCATCAGGGCAAATGAAGGGGAGGTGGACACTGAAGCTTTCTTT. This codes for CAIRANEGEVDTEAFF.

V gene TRBV19 combines with J gene TRBJ2-7, with TRBD2 identical over 14 bases. The germline V gene encodes CDR1 LNHDA and CDR2 SQIVND (reference sequence). The CDR3 length is 15 residues. J gave up 7 bases and V 8 bases, and 10 bases lay outside the gene matches. CDR3 nucleotides: TGTGCCAGTTCAGTTCTGCGGACTAGCGGGGGGGAGCAGTACTTC. Amino acids: CASSVLRTSGGEQYF.

This clone is labeled as medium-sized. This sequence joins TRBV11-3 and TRBJ2-7; the match to TRBD1 covers 8 bases. Germline-derived CDR1 and CDR2 are SGHNT and YENEEA. V shed 1 base, J shed 1 base, and the junction held 0 bases outside the gene matches. There are 14 residues in the CDR3. The CDR3 DNA sequence: TGTGCCAGCAGCTTAGGGACAGGGTCCTACGAGCAGTACTTC. It specifies CASSLGTGSYEQYF. Based on the CDR3 plus reference TRBV11-3 and TRBJ2-7, the full variable domain is EAGVVQSPRYKIIEKKQPVAFWCNPISGHNTLYWYLQNLGQGPELLIRYENEEAVDDSQLPKDRFSAERLKGVDSTLKIQPAELGDSAVYLCASSLGTGSYEQYFGPGTRLTVT.

The J gene is TRBJ2-7, the V gene TRBV19; TRBD2 matches 11 bases. With 3 bases clipped from V and 8 bases from J, the junction kept 12 bases outside the gene matches. Germline V gives CDR1 LNHDA, CDR2 SQIVND (reference sequence). The CDR3 sequence is 16 residues long. DNA of the CDR3: TGTGCCAGTAGTATTGGGACTAGCGGACCCGGGGGGAAGCAGTACTTC. It yields the protein CASSIGTSGPGGKQYF.

This clone was counted between two and nine times. V gene TRBV11-3 combines with J gene TRBJ2-1; 14 nucleotides line up with TRBD2. The CDR3 spans 19 residues. Germline V CDR1 and CDR2: SGHNT, YENEEA. V dropped 5 bases and J dropped 7; count of bases not matched to a gene: 16. In nucleotides, the CDR3 is TGTGCCAGCAGCCCAGTCGGGACCTCGGGACTAGCGGGGGCAAATGAGCAGTTCTTC. Protein product: CASSPVGTSGLAGANEQFF.

This clone counts as medium-sized. The chain is built from TRBV9 and TRBJ1-1; 8 bases fit TRBD1. Germline V gives CDR1 SGDLS, CDR2 YYNGEE. The ends lost 4 bases at V and 1 base at J; junction bases unmatched: 6. This CDR3 contains 15 residues. CDR3 amino acids: CASSTTGGWNTEAFF. As DNA, the CDR3 is TGTGCCAGCAGCACTACAGGGGGTTGGAACACTGAAGCTTTCTTT.

A few counts support this clone. The V call is TRBV28, the J call TRBJ1-2; TRBD1 agrees at 8 bases. This CDR3 region has 15 residues. The ends lost 2 bases at V and 4 bases at J; junction bases unmatched: 6. The germline CDR1 and CDR2 sequences are MDHEN and SYDVKM. The CDR3 reads CASSLGTGGSYGYTF. The CDR3 DNA sequence: TGTGCCAGCAGTTTAGGCACAGGGGGTTCCTATGGCTACACCTTC.

This rearrangement joins TRBV18 to TRBJ2-7, with D maybe TRBD2 (6 bases). This CDR3 has 15 amino acids. V dropped 0 bases and J dropped 1 base, with 10 bases sitting between them. The germline CDR1 and CDR2 sequences are KGHSH and LQKENI. CDR3 nucleotides: TGTGCCAGCTCACCACCCGGGAGTATTTCCTACGAGCAGTACTTC. Translation gives CASSPPGSISYEQYF.